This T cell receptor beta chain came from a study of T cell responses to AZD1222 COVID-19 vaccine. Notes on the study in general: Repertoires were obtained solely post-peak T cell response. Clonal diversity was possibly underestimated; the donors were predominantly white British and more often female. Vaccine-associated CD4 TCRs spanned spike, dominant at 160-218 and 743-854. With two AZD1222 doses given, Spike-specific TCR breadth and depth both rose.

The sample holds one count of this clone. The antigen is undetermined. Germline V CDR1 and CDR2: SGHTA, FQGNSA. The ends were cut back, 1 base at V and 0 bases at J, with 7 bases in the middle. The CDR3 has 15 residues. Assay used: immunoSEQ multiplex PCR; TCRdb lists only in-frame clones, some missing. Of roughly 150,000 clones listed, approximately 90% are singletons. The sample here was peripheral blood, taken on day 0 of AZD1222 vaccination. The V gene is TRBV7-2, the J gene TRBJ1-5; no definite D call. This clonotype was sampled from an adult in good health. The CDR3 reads CASSLDGISNQPQHF. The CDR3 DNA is TGTGCCAGCAGCTTAGACGGAATTAGCAATCAGCCCCAGCATTTT.